This paragraph reports one T cell receptor (beta chain). Sequence at one end of the junction differs from germline and may be a read error. This CDR3 region has 14 residues. Per germline, CDR1 LNHDA and CDR2 SQIVND (reference sequence). The sample belongs to a study of OX40 agonist ivuxolimab in advanced cancers. The overall study: Hepatocellular carcinoma, melanoma, renal cell or head and neck cancer was diagnosed in the dose-escalation patients. People who had prior anti-PD-1, anti-PD-L1 or anti-CTLA-4 therapy could take part, and under 45% had some.

Produced via immunoSEQ multiplex PCR; TCRdb's table is partial and in-frame only. This sample has 55,000 to 60,000 clones; over 90% occur once, and the top ten carry 15% to 20%. The chain has TRBV19 and TRBJ2-7, with 8 bases that match TRBD2. The receptor was isolated from an adult with an advanced solid tumor such as melanoma, head and neck, liver or kidney cancer. The input for sequencing was CD4+ or CD8+ T cells sorted from blood, taken in a trial of the OX40 agonist ivuxolimab. The CDR3 loop is CPDSPRLAGYEQYF. The CDR3 DNA reads TGCCCCGACTCGCCAAGGCTAGCGGGCTACGAGCAGTACTTC.